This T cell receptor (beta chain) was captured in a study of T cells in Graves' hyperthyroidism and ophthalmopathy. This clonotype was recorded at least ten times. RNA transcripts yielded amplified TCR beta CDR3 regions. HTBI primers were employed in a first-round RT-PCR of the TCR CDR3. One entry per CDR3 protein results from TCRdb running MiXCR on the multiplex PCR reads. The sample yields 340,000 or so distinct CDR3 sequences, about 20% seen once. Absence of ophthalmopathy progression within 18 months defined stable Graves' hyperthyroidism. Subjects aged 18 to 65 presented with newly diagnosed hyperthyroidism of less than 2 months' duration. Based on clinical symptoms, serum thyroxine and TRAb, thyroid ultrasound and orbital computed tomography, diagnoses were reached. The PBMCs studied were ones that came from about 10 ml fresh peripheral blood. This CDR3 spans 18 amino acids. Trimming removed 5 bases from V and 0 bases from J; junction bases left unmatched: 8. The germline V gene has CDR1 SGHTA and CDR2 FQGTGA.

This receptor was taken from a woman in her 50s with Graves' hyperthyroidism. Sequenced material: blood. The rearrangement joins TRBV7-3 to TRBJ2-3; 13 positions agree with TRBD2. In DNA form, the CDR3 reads TGTGCCAGCAGCAACGGACTAGCGGGAGACGCTAGCACAGATACGCAGTATTTT. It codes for CASSNGLAGDASTDTQYF.